This TCR beta chain emerged from a study of regulatory T cells in long-lasting Graves disease. Time point here: newly diagnosed GD, antithyroid drugs for less than 3 months. Generation of the TCR library employed RNA extracted from PBMCs. In the case of this clonotype: The antigen is not known. A much larger clone sits a single nucleotide away, making a read error possible.

Libraries of TCR beta came from iRepertoire HTBI primers plus Arm-PCR of CDR3 regions. TCRdb re-called the multiplex PCR reads through MiXCR, storing one row per CDR3 protein. The profile covers over 200,000 distinct CDR3 sequences, with around 19% appearing a single time and around 15% taken by the ten largest. General study findings and limits: Persistent disease favored TRBV28, TRBJ1-2 and TRBJ2-5.

The CDR3 length is 16 residues. CDR1 is LNHDA, CDR2 SQIVND, per germline (reference sequence). Trimming stripped 6 bases from V and 4 bases from J, with 20 bases between. The same data also went into a second study, on T cells in Graves' hyperthyroidism and ophthalmopathy.

The starting material was peripheral blood mononuclear cells (PBMCs), obtained at new diagnosis, from a patient treated with antithyroid drugs. The sequence came from a woman between 25 and 40 years old with Graves disease. This chain connects TRBV19 to TRBJ2-3; D could derive from TRBD1 or TRBD2 (6 bases each). The CDR3 sequence: CASSGGDRHSADTQYF. In DNA, the CDR3 is TGTGCCAGTAGCGGGGGTGACAGGCATAGCGCAGATACGCAGTATTTT.